This T cell receptor (beta chain) was recovered during a study of response to subunit inactivated influenza vaccine. Per the germline V gene, CDR1 is MNHNS and CDR2 is SASEGT. Trimming shortened V by 5 bases and J by 2 bases, and 15 bases separated the two germline ends. There are 16 residues in the CDR3. TCRdb used MiXCR to reprocess the RT-PCR reads, holding one entry per CDR3 protein. Of around 300,000 distinct CDR3 sequences listed, 22% are singletons. Source: PBMCs from blood, taken about 20 months after vaccination. This sequence was found in a man aged 45 to 75 who received an inactivated influenza vaccine. V is TRBV6-1 and J is TRBJ2-2; TRBD2 is a possible D gene (5 bases). Written as DNA, the CDR3 is TGTGCCAGCAGTCCCGTGGCTAGCTCCAACACCGGGGAGCTGTTTTTT. As protein: CASSPVASSNTGELFF.